These 5 T cell receptor beta chains share one sample of origin, sequenced in a study of cytotoxic CD8 clonotypes in ibrutinib-treated CLL (TCRdb year 2021). Library construction relied on the immunoSEQ multiplex PCR assay. TCRdb re-hosts the immuneACCESS table, in-frame sequences only. Its copies lack some clones; in the studies checked, an unresolved V gene accounts for under half of them, and the cause for the rest is not known. The sample table shows around 27,000 clones, and less than 60% are seen once. Together, the top ten hold 5.1% of the sample. Specimen: PBMCs, collected before ibrutinib treatment. These TCRs come from a human donor with chronic lymphocytic leukemia.

The chain uses TRBV11-2 and TRBJ2-1; 9 nucleotides line up with TRBD2. J lost 7 bases, V lost 5 bases, and 6 bases had no gene match. CDR1 and CDR2 (germline): SGHAT, FQNNGV. CDR3 length: 14 residues. The CDR3 sequence is CASSPRTSVNEQFF. Written as DNA, the CDR3 is TGTGCCAGCAGCCCTCGGACTAGCGTAAATGAGCAGTTCTTC.

V usage is TRBV2 and J usage is TRBJ1-2; 8 bases match TRBD1. Trimming cost V 4 bases and J 7 bases; bases outside gene matches: 5. The CDR3 is 13 amino acids. CDR1 SNHLY and CDR2 FYNNEI come from the germline V gene. This chain's CDR3 is CASSVSTGGGYTF. The DNA of the CDR3 is TGTGCCAGCAGTGTCTCAACAGGGGGTGGCTACACCTTC.

The rearrangement uses TRBV7-9 and TRBJ2-1; no clear D gene. The germline CDR1 and CDR2 sequences are SEHNR and FQNEAQ (reference sequence). Deletions cut 1 base from V and 0 bases from J, with 16 bases between. The CDR3 is 18 residues long. This CDR3 is CASSLVDSPKGSYNEQFF. In DNA form, the CDR3 reads TGTGCCAGCAGCTTAGTTGACTCACCGAAGGGCTCCTACAATGAGCAGTTCTTC.

The chain links TRBV2 to TRBJ2-7, with 9 bases aligning to TRBD2. Germline-derived CDR1 and CDR2 are SNHLY and FYNNEI. V shed 6 bases, J shed 1 base, and the junction held 7 bases outside the gene matches. The CDR3 has 15 amino acids. CDR3 in amino acids: CASRNLAGRSYEQYF. DNA of the CDR3: TGTGCCAGCAGGAACCTAGCGGGGAGGTCCTACGAGCAGTACTTC.

This clone was seen only a few times. This chain joins TRBV6-4 and TRBJ1-6; TRBD1 is a possible D gene (5 bases). Trimming pared 3 bases from V and 7 bases from J, leaving 10 bases between. Germline CDR1 is MRHNA and CDR2 is SNTAGT. CDR3 size: 14 residues. The CDR3 region is CASSEGTVNSPLHF. CDR3 coding DNA: TGTGCCAGCAGTGAAGGGACGGTAAATTCACCCCTCCACTTT.